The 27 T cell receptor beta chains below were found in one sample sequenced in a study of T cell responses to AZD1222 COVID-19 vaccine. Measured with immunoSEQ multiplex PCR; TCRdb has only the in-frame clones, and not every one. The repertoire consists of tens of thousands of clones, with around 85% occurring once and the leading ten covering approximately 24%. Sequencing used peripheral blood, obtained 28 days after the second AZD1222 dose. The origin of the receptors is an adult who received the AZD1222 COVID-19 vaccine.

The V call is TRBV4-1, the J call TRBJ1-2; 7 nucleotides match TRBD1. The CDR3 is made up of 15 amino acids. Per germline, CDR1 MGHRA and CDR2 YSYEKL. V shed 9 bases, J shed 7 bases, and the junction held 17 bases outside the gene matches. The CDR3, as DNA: TGCGCCAGTGGAGGGGGCGCGACTCGTGGCAGTGGCTACACCTTC. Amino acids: CASGGGATRGSGYTF.

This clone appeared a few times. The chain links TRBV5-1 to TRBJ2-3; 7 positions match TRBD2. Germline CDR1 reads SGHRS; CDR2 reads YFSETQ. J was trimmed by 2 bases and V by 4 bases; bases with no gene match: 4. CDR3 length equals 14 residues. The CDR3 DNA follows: TGCGCCAGCAGCCCGGGGGGAGTCACAGATACGCAGTATTTT. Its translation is CASSPGGVTDTQYF.

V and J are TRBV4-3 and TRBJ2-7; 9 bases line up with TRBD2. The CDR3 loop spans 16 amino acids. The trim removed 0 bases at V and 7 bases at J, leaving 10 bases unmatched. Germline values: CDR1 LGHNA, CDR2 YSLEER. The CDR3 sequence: CASSQDSVAGAYEQYF. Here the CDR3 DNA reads TGCGCCAGCAGCCAAGATTCGGTAGCGGGAGCATATGAGCAGTACTTC.

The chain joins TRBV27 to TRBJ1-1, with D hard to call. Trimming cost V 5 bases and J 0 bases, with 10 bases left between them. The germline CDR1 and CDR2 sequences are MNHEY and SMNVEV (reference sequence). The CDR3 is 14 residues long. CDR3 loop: CASSPLDLNTEAFF. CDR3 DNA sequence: TGTGCCAGCAGTCCCCTGGACTTGAACACTGAAGCTTTCTTT.

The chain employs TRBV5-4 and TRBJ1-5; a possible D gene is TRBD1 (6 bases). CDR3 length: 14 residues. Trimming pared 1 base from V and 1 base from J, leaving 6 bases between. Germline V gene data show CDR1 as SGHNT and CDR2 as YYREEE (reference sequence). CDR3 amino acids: CASSLTGSNQPQHF. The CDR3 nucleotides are TGTGCCAGCAGCTTGACAGGGAGCAATCAGCCCCAGCATTTT.

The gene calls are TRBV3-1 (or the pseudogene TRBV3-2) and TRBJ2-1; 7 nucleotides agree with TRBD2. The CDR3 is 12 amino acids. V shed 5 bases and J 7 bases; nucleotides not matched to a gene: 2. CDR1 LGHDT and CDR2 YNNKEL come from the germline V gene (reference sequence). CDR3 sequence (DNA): TGTGCCAGCAGCGAAGCGGGAAATGAGCAGTTCTTC. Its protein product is CASSEAGNEQFF.

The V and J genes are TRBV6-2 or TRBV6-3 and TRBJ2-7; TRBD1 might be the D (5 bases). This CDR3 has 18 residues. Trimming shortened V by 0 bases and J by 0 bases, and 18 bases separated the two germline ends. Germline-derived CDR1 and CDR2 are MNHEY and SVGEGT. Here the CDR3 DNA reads TGTGCCAGCAGTTACTCCTGGGCCACAGGAATACTCTCCTACGAGCAGTACTTC. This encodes CASSYSWATGILSYEQYF.

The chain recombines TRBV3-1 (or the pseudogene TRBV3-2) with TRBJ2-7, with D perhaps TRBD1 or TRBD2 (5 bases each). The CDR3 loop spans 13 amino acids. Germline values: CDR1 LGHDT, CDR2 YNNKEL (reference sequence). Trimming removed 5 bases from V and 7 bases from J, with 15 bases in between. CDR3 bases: TGTGCCAGCAGCGATTCGGGGACGCGGGAGCAGTACTTC. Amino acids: CASSDSGTREQYF.

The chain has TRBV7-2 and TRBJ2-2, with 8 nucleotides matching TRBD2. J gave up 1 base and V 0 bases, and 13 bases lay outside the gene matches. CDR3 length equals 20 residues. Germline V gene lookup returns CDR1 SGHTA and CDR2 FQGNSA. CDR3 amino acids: CASSLAPGLALEKNTGELFF. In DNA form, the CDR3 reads TGTGCCAGCAGCTTAGCGCCAGGACTAGCCCTCGAAAAGAACACCGGGGAGCTGTTTTTT.

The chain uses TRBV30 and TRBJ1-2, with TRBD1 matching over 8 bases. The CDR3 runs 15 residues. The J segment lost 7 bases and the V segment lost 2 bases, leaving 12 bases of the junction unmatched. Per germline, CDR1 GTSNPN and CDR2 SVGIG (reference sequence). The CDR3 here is CAWSSGTGGVGGYTF. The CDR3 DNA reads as TGTGCCTGGAGTTCCGGGACAGGAGGGGTCGGTGGCTACACCTTC.

The CDR3 sequence: CASSLGLAGRGEQYF. The DNA of the CDR3 is TGCGCCAGCAGCTTGGGACTAGCGGGGCGGGGCGAGCAGTACTTC. The chain joins TRBV5-1 to TRBJ2-7, with TRBD2 identical over 11 bases. The CDR3 loop spans 15 amino acids. CDR1 SGHRS and CDR2 YFSETQ come from the germline V gene. With 0 bases clipped from V and 6 bases from J, the junction kept 5 bases outside the gene matches.

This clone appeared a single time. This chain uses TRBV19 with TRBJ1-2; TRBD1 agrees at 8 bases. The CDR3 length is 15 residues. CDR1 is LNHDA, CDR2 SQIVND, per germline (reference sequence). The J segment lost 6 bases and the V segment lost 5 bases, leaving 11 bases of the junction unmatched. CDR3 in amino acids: CASSFNPGQAHGYTF. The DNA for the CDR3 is TGTGCCAGTAGTTTTAACCCGGGACAGGCCCATGGCTACACCTTC. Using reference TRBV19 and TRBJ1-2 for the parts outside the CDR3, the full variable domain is DGGITQSPKYLFRKEGQNVTLSCEQNLNHDAMYWYRQDPGQGLRLIYYSQIVNDFQKGDIAEGYSVSREKKESFPLTVTSAQKNPTAFYLCASSFNPGQAHGYTFGSGTRLTVV.

As DNA, the CDR3 is TGTGCCAGCAGCTTATACGGGACAGGGTTCCATGGCTACACCTTC. This codes for CASSLYGTGFHGYTF. The J gene is TRBJ1-2, the V gene TRBV7-2; the match to TRBD1 covers 9 bases. J gave up 6 bases and V 2 bases, and 7 bases lay outside the gene matches. Looked up from germline, CDR1 is SGHTA and CDR2 is FQGNSA. This CDR3 has 15 amino acids.

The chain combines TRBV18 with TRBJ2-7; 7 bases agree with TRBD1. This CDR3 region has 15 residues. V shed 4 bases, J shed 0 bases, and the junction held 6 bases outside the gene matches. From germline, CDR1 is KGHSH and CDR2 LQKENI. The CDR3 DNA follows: TGTGCCAGCTCACAGGGACAGTCGAGCTCCTACGAGCAGTACTTC. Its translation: CASSQGQSSSYEQYF.

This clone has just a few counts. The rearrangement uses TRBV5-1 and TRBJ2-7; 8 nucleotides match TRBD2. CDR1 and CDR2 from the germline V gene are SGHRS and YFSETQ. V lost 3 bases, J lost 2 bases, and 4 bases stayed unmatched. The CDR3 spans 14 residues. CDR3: CASSSGGETYEQYF. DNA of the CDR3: TGCGCCAGCAGCTCCGGGGGGGAAACCTACGAGCAGTACTTC.

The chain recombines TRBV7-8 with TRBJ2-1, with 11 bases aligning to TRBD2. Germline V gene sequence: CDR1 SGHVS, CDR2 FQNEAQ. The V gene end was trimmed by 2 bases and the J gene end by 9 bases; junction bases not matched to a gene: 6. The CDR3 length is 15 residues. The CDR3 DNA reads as TGTGCCAGCAGCTTAAGTCTAGCGGGAGGTAGTGAGCAGTTCTTC. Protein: CASSLSLAGGSEQFF.

The CDR3 nucleotides read TGTGCCAGCAGTTTGCGCGGGGGGGGATACGAGCAGTACTTC. This codes for CASSLRGGGYEQYF. The rearrangement uses TRBV28 and TRBJ2-7; 9 positions agree with TRBD2. The junction had 4 bases not matched to a gene; V was cut back by 3 bases and J by 4 bases. The CDR3 totals 14 residues. The germline gives CDR1 MDHEN, CDR2 SYDVKM.

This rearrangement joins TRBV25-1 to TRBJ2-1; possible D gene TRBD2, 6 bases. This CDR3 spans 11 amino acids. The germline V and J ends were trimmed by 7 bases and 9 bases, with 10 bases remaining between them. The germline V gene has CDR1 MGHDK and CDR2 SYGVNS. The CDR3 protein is CASTGGTEQFF. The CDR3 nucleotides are TGTGCCAGCACCGGGGGAACTGAGCAGTTCTTC.

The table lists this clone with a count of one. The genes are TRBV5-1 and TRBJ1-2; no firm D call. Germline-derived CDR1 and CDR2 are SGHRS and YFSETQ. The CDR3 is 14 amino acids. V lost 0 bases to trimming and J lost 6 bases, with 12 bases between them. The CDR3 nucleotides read TGCGCCAGCAGCTTGGGGGGAGAAGGTCATGGCTACACCTTC. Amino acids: CASSLGGEGHGYTF.

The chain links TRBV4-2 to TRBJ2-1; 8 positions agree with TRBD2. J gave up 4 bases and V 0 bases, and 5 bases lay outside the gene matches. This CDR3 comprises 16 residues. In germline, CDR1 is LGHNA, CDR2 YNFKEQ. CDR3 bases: TGTGCCAGCAGCCAAGAGTTCACTAGCGGTTACAATGAGCAGTTCTTC. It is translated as CASSQEFTSGYNEQFF.

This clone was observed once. CDR3 nucleotides: TGTGCCTGGAGTGGGGCGGACTCCGCTACCCTCTACGAGCAGTACTTC. Translated, it gives CAWSGADSATLYEQYF. This chain uses TRBV30 with TRBJ2-7, with D possibly TRBD2 on 5 matching bases. Germline V gives CDR1 GTSNPN, CDR2 SVGIG (reference sequence). The CDR3 runs 16 residues. V lost 1 base, J lost 3 bases, and 19 bases lay in between.

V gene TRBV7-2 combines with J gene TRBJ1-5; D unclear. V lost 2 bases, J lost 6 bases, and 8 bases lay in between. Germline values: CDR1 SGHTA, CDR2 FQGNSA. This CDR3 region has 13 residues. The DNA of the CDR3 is TGTGCCAGCAGCTTACGCGGATTTCAGCCCCAGCATTTT. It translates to CASSLRGFQPQHF. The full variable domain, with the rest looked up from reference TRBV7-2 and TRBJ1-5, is GAGVSQSPSNKVTEKGKDVELRCDPISGHTALYWYRQSLGQGLEFLIYFQGNSAPDKSGLPSDRFSAERTGGSVSTLTIQRTQQEDSAVYLCASSLRGFQPQHFGDGTRLSIL.

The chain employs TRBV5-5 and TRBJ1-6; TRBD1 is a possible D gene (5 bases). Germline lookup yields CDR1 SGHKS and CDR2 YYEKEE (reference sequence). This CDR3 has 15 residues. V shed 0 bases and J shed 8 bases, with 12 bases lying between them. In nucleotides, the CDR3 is TGTGCCAGCAGCTTGGATCGGCAGGGAGATTCACCCCTCCACTTT. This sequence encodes CASSLDRQGDSPLHF.

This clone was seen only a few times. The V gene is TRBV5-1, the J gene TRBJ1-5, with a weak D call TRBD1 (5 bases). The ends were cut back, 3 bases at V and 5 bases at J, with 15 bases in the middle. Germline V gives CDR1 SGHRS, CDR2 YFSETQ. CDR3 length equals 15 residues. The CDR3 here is CASSSGPLTDQPQHF. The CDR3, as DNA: TGCGCCAGCAGCTCGGGACCCCTAACCGATCAGCCCCAGCATTTT.

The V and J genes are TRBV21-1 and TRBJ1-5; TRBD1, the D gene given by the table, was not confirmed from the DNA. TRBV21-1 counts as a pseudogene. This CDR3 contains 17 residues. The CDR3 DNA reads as TGTGCCAGCAGCATTTGGCAGGGGAGATCGGGCAATCAGCCCCAGCATTTT. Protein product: CASSIWQGRSGNQPQHF.

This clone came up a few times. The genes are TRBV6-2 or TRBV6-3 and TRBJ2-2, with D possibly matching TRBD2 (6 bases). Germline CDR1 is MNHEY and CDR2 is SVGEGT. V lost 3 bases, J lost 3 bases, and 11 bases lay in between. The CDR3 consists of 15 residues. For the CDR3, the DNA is TGTGCCAGCAGTTATGTCACGGGAGACACCGGGGAGCTGTTTTTT. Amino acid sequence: CASSYVTGDTGELFF.

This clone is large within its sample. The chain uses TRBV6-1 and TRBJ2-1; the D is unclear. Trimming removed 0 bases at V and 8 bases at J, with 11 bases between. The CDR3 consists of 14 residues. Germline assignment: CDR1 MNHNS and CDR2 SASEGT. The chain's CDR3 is CASSEALGPHEQFF. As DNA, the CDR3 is TGTGCCAGCAGTGAAGCTTTAGGGCCTCATGAGCAGTTCTTC.